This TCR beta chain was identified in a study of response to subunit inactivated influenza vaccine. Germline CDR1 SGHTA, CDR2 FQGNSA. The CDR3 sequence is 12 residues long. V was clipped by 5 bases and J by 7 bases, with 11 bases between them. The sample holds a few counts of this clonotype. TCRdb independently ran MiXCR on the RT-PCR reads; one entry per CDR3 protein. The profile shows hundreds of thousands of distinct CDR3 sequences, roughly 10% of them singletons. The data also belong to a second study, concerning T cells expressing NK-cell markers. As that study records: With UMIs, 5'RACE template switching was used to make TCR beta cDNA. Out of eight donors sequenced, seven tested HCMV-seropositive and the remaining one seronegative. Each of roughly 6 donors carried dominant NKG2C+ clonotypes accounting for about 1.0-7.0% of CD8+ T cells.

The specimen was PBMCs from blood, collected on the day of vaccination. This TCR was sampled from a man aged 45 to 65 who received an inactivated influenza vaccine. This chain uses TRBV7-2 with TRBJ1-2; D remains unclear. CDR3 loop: CASSPYEAGYTF. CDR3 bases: TGTGCCAGCAGCCCCTATGAGGCTGGCTACACCTTC.